What follows is one TCR beta chain and its context. This clone has only one observation. What antigen it recognizes has not been identified. Base qualities were left out, and no much larger clone turns up one base away. Healthy HIV-negative adults with no recently reported acute infections or vaccinations were included as donors. Every donor was a Caucasian adult living in Nashville, Tennessee, USA. For unsorted samples, 96 million or so PBMCs were counted, and genomic DNA was extracted using the QIAamp DNA Blood Mini kit. After blood collection by leukapheresis, PBMCs were isolated using Ficoll-Histopaque density gradient centrifugation and then cryopreserved in the vapor phase of liquid nitrogen. TCR CDR3 regions were amplified from genomic DNA by multiplex PCR using the deep immunoSEQ assay. Extracted genomic DNA from each cell subset was distributed evenly across all wells of several immunoSEQ 96-well plates, and each plate was treated as a replicate. For unsorted PBMC, about 0.3 ug genomic DNA, equal to 25,000 to 35,000 T cell genomes, was loaded into each replicate PCR. Unsorted PBMC genomic DNA was sequenced across ten immunoSEQ deep assay plates. The purified libraries were quantified using a Qubit 3.0 fluorometer, sized with a Bioanalyzer 2100, and then quantified again using the KAPA Library Quantification kit. Every immunoSEQ 96-well plate was sequenced on a dedicated single-read 150-cycle Illumina NextSeq 550 flow cell. The authors processed their data as follows. Because the immunoSEQ output held only junctional sequences and lacked quality scores, the filtering could not match the filtering applied to full-length reads. To assign V/J genes and CDR3, sequences were annotated against IMGT germline references using PyIR, a Python wrapper for IgBLAST v1.9. Reads were filtered out if the reads had weak V/J assignments (E-value above 1e-6), no CDR3, stop codons, out-of-frame junctions, or ambiguous translated residues. V3J clonotypes were defined by identical inferred V gene, J gene, and CDR3 amino acid sequence. Percentage overlap between repertoires was computed as shared unique clonotypes divided by the size of the smaller repertoire. Richness of each repertoire was evaluated using RTK rarefaction, the Chao1 estimator, and Recon v2.1 estimates of unobserved clonotypes. This immuneACCESS table, as held by TCRdb, lists in-frame sequences with V and J called but not all clones. Of the missing ones, under half trace to an unresolved V gene in checked studies; the others have no known cause. V and J calls and clone size are given by that table; D and trimming were obtained from the DNA. This sample holds about 510,000 clones; less than 85% were observed only once. Over 10% of the sample comes from the top ten.

Reading from cysteine to phenylalanine, the CDR3 counts 16 amino acids. Only the CDR3 region is kept as DNA, spanning 48 bases read in frame from base 1. CDR1 and CDR2 were assigned from the germline V gene as SNHLY and FYNNEI. The junction shows trimming of 6 bases on V and 3 bases on J, and the gene matches do not reach 11 bases of it. The data were obtained in a study of shared clonotypes between healthy human individuals (dated by TCRdb to 2019 to 2021). For context, the study as a whole: The cohort comprised a couple of women and a few men aged 18 to 49 years. Blood TCR repertoires of about five healthy adults were deeply sequenced to estimate repertoire size and the extent of clonotype sharing between individuals. To increase sequencing depth and limit assay-specific biases, TCR repertoire library preparation and sequencing were carried out by different laboratories using diverse techniques. Per donor, leukapheresis produced somewhere between about 0.85 and 9.5 billion PBMCs. Here is what the overall study found, with its caveats: Pairwise subsampling led to the expectation that sequencing depth would affect the degree of clonotype sharing among donors. Because the study included only a small number of donors, the genetic and exposure-history diversity represented was limited. Sampling was restricted to blood, and TCR repertoires in tissue are likely to differ from TCR repertoires in blood.

This chain is built from TRBV2 and TRBJ1-1, and 9 bases in between align with TRBD1. Material for sequencing was PBMCs. This sequence originates from a woman in her 40s in good health. Some clones in this sample may be carry-over from other donors' samples. The bases are TGTGCCAGCAGGGGAACAGGGGGCGTCCGGGACACTGAAGCTTTCTTT. This gives the protein CASRGTGGVRDTEAFF.